This record concerns one T cell receptor (beta chain) sequence. Antigen: not known. Over 18 months, lack of ophthalmopathy progression marked Graves' hyperthyroidism as stable. For the diagnoses, clinical symptoms, serum thyroxine and TRAb, thyroid ultrasound and orbital computed tomography were used. Germline V gives CDR1 SGHDN, CDR2 FVKESK. The CDR3 consists of 12 residues. Between the trimmed V and J ends, which lost 6 bases and 12 bases, there was a span of 15 bases. This record comes from a study of T cells in Graves' hyperthyroidism and ophthalmopathy. Study observations and caveats: The model predicted ophthalmopathy a median around 6.5 months before onset. Most thyroid clonotypes with frequency above 0.001 were detected in blood.

TCR beta CDR3 regions were amplified from RNA transcripts. An initial round of RT-PCR targeting the TCR CDR3 relied on the HTBI primer set. Each CDR3 protein is one row after TCRdb ran MiXCR on the multiplex PCR reads. The table shows about 540,000 distinct CDR3 sequences, with more than 45% occurring only once. The chain links TRBV14 to TRBJ2-1, with D maybe TRBD2 (6 bases). Sequencing was carried out using peripheral blood or thyroid tissue (not recorded which). This TCR was recovered from a woman aged 18-29 years with Graves' hyperthyroidism. CDR3 region: CASSPVGRGQFF. CDR3 sequence (DNA): TGTGCCAGCAGTCCCGTCGGGAGAGGGCAGTTCTTC. Looking up the rest from reference TRBV14 and TRBJ2-1 gives the full variable domain: EAGVTQFPSHSVIEKGQTVTLRCDPISGHDNLYWYRRVMGKEIKFLLHFVKESKQDESGMPNNRFLAERTGGTYSTLKVQPAELEDSGVYFCASSPVGRGQFFGPGTRLTVL.